This T cell receptor (beta chain) derives from a study of blood T cells in healthy people across ages. Study background: With template switching, about one barcoded beta molecule was captured per two T cells. Study results and caveats: Unknown donor CMV status possibly confounded expanded clonotype changes. Higher naive T cell percentage went strongly together with higher TCR beta diversity.

Primers used in a second PCR of about 7 to 12 cycles were a sample-barcoded 5' primer and a J-beta primer mix. TCRdb recomputed calls from the 5' RACE reads with MiXCR, one row per CDR3 protein. The table includes some 1.8 million distinct CDR3 sequences, approximately 40% detected once. Researchers isolated at least 6.5 million PBMCs per sample. Points on this clonotype: Its antigen is not known.

The V and J ends lost 0 bases and 8 bases respectively, with 20 bases between them. The germline gives CDR1 LGHNA, CDR2 YSLEER. The CDR3 consists of 18 residues. The chain links TRBV4-3 to TRBJ1-6, with a weak D call TRBD1 (5 bases). The TCR comes from a human donor in good health. Sequencing was carried out using blood. CDR3 sequence reads: CASSQDPQGSMLHSPLHF. CDR3 DNA sequence: TGCGCCAGCAGCCAAGATCCGCAGGGTTCTATGCTCCATTCACCCCTCCACTTT.